This passage covers 2 T cell receptor beta chains from one sample sequenced in a study of CXCR3-negative and CXCR3-positive naive CD8 T cells. All TRB cDNA libraries came from 5' RACE performed with UMI labels. TCRdb reprocessed the 5' RACE reads, keeping one entry per CDR3 protein, no DNA. This listing includes 90,000 to 100,000 distinct CDR3 sequences. The sample comprised naive CXCR3- CD8+ T cells from blood. As for subset: CD45RO-CCR7+CD27+CD95- naive CD8+ T cells lacking CXCR3 (TNR3-). These TCRs come from a human donor in good health. Some clones in this sample may be carry-over from other donors' samples.

The rearrangement uses TRBV5-6 and TRBJ2-7; TCRdb names TRBD1, which stays unverified in the absence of DNA. The germline V gene has CDR1 SGHDT and CDR2 YYEEEE. The CDR3 runs 13 residues. Here the CDR3 reads CASSAPGAYEQYF.

V usage is TRBV3-1 and J usage is TRBJ2-7; TCRdb outputs TRBD1, but without DNA this stays unchecked. CDR3 length equals 16 residues. Germline loops: CDR1 LGHDT, CDR2 YNNKEL (reference sequence). CDR3 sequence reads: CASSQDQGAFSYEQYF.